This TCR beta chain derives from a study of OX40 agonist ivuxolimab in advanced cancers. As for the study in general: Cancers in dose escalation were hepatocellular, melanoma, renal cell and head and neck. General study findings and limits: Which antigen the expanded peripheral T cells recognized is unknown.

The germline V and J ends were trimmed by 7 bases and 5 bases, with 14 bases remaining between them. The CDR3 covers 13 residues. CDR1 is MNHNY, CDR2 SVGAGI, per germline (reference sequence). On this clone: The antigen remains undetermined.

Only in-frame clones appear in the TCRdb table, and some are missing; sequencing was by immunoSEQ multiplex PCR. The table shows approximately 59,000 clones, with over 70% occurring only once. The chain joins TRBV6-6 to TRBJ2-5; D is unclear. The sequence derives from an adult with an advanced solid tumor such as melanoma, head and neck, liver or kidney cancer. The sequenced sample was CD4+ or CD8+ T cells sorted from blood, obtained in a trial of the OX40 agonist ivuxolimab. The CDR3 DNA follows: TGTGCCAGCAACAACTGGGCGACTGAGACCCAGTACTTC. It translates to CASNNWATETQYF.